This TCR beta chain emerged from a study of blood T cell repertoires in COVID-19. Study-wide background: The United States, Italy and Spain provided the acute and convalescent COVID-19 samples. T cells, B-cell-depleted T cells, or PBMCs provided the cDNA or gDNA that served as material.

Enrolled through a virtual design, the participants were between 18 and 89 years of age and came from about two dozen US areas. The method was immunoSEQ multiplex PCR; TCRdb's version includes in-frame clones alone and lacks a portion of them. The sample contains roughly 260,000 clones, roughly 80% of which appear only once. CDR1 is MNHEY and CDR2 is SVGAGI in the germline V gene. This CDR3 region has 16 residues. The trim removed 4 bases at V and 7 bases at J, leaving 10 bases unmatched. The receptor's source is a woman aged 35 to 49 who had been exposed to COVID-19. Sequenced input: PBMCs or T cells enriched from blood (not recorded which). The rearrangement links TRBV6-5 to TRBJ2-2; 9 bases are a match to TRBD1. DNA of the CDR3: TGTGCCAGCAGTTTACAGGGGGCGCATAATATCGGGGAGCTGTTTTTT. It is translated as CASSLQGAHNIGELFF.